This TCR beta chain was obtained from a study of vaccination and CD4 T cells after COVID-19. Study-wide findings and caveats: In convalescent patients, 304 of 307 vaccine-specific clones were mono-reactive for SARS-CoV-2 spike.

Treatment noted: roughly ten-day PBMC culture with coronavirus spike peptide pools or control peptides (ViraFEST assay). Negative selection separated CD4+ T cells from 10-day cultures. Sequenced with the Oncomine TCR Beta short-read assay was DNA taken from cultured CD4+ T cells. TCRdb redid the calling of the PCR reads with MiXCR, one entry per CDR3 protein. The data show some 11,000 distinct CDR3 sequences, approximately 62% seen once. To note about this clonotype: Its antigen is as yet unknown.

The source of this sequence is a human donor who had recovered from COVID-19. Sequenced: CD4+ T cells from blood, cultured in vitro.

DNA for the CDR3: TGTGCCAGCAGTTTGGGGCCCTCGAATTCACCCCTCCACTTT. Translated, it gives CASSLGPSNSPLHF. V is TRBV12-3 or TRBV12-4 and J is TRBJ1-6; D possibly corresponds to TRBD1 (5 bases). The ends were cut back, 3 bases at V and 7 bases at J, with 10 bases in the middle. The CDR3 consists of 14 residues.